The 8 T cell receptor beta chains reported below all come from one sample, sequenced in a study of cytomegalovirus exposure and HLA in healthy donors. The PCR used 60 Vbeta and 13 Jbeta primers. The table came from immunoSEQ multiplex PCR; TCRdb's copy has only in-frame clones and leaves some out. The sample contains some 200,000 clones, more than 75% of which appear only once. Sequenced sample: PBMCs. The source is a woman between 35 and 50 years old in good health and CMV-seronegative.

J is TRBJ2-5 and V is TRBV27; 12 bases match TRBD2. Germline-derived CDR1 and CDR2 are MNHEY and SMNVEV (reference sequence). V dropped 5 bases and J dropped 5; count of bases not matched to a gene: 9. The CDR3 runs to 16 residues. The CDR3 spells CASSLLLAGGPETQYF. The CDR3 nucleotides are TGTGCCAGCAGTCTCCTCCTAGCGGGGGGGCCGGAGACCCAGTACTTC.

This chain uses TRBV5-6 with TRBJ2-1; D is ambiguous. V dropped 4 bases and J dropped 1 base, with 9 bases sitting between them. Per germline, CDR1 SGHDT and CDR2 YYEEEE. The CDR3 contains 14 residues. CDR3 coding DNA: TGTGCCAGCAGCACGCGTTCATCCTACAATGAGCAGTTCTTC. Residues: CASSTRSSYNEQFF.

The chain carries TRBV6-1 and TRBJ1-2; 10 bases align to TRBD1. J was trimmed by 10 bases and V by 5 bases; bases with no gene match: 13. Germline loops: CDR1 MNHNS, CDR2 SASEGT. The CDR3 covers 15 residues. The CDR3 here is CASSFEGQGIRAYTF. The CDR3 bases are TGTGCCAGCAGTTTTGAGGGACAGGGGATTAGGGCCTACACCTTC.

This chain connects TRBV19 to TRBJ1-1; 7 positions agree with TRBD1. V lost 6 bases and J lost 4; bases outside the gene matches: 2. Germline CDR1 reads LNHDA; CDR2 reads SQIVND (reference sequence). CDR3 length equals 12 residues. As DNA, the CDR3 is TGTGCCAGTAGGGCAGGGGGCACTGAAGCTTTCTTT. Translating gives CASRAGGTEAFF. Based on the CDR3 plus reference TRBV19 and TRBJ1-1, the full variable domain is DGGITQSPKYLFRKEGQNVTLSCEQNLNHDAMYWYRQDPGQGLRLIYYSQIVNDFQKGDIAEGYSVSREKKESFPLTVTSAQKNPTAFYLCASRAGGTEAFFGQGTRLTVV.

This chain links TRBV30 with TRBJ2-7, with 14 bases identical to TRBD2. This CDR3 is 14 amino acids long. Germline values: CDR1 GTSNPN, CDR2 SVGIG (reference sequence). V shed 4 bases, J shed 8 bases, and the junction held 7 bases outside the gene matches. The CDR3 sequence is CAWTTGTSGGKQYF. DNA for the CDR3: TGTGCCTGGACGACTGGGACTAGCGGGGGAAAGCAGTACTTC.

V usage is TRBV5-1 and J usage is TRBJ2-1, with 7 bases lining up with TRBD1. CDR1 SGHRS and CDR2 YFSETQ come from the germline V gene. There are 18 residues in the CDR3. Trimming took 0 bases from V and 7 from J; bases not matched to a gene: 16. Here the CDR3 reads CASSLGYQDRLFWNEQFF. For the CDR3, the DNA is TGCGCCAGCAGCTTGGGCTATCAGGACAGGTTGTTTTGGAATGAGCAGTTCTTC.

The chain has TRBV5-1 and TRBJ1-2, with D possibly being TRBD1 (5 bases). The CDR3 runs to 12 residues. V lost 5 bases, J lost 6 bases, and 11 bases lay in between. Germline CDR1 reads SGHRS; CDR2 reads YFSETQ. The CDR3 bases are TGCGCCAGCAGGACGGACAACCATGGCTACACCTTC. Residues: CASRTDNHGYTF.

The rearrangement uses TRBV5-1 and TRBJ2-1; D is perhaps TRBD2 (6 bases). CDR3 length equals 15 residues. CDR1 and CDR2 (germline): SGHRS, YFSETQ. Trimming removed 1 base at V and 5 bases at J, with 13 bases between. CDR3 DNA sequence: TGCGCCAGCAGCTTGCTGGCTAGCGTCAACAATGAGCAGTTCTTC. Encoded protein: CASSLLASVNNEQFF.